A single sample gave rise to the 14 T cell receptor beta chains below, sequenced in a study of cytomegalovirus exposure and HLA in healthy donors. The PCR was carried out with 60 Vbeta primers and 13 Jbeta primers. Assay: immunoSEQ multiplex PCR; the TCRdb copy retains only in-frame clones and omits some. This table holds roughly 190,000 clones, about 81% found once. The sample consisted of PBMCs. Receptors originate from a man aged 30 to 39 in good health and CMV-seropositive.

V usage is TRBV27 and J usage is TRBJ1-1; 8 nucleotides match TRBD1. The CDR3 spans 14 residues. The J segment lost 5 bases and the V segment lost 5 bases, leaving 7 bases of the junction unmatched. Germline V CDR1 and CDR2: MNHEY, SMNVEV (reference sequence). This chain's CDR3 is CASSATGGWTEAFF. The DNA for the CDR3 is TGTGCCAGCAGTGCTACAGGGGGATGGACTGAAGCTTTCTTT.

This clone was seen just once. The chain links TRBV4-2 to TRBJ1-2; no reliable D call. CDR1 LGHNA and CDR2 YNFKEQ come from the germline V gene. The CDR3 runs to 14 residues. V gave up 1 base and J gave up 8 bases, with 14 bases separating them. CDR3 sequence: CASSQGLAGNGYTF. CDR3 coding DNA: TGTGCCAGCAGCCAAGGGCTCGCGGGGAACGGCTACACCTTC.

The table lists this clone with a few counts. This chain links TRBV6-5 with TRBJ2-5; tentatively, D is TRBD2 (5 bases). Per the germline V gene, CDR1 is MNHEY and CDR2 is SVGAGI. This CDR3 has 15 amino acids. V gave up 0 bases and J gave up 1 base, with 9 bases separating them. DNA for the CDR3: TGTGCCAGCAGTTACTCTGGGGAGTCCCAAGAGACCCAGTACTTC. Translating gives CASSYSGESQETQYF.

The CDR3 here is CASRFRDRDTGELFF. CDR3 sequence (DNA): TGTGCCAGCAGATTCCGGGACAGGGACACCGGGGAGCTGTTTTTT. The chain combines TRBV5-6 with TRBJ2-2, with TRBD1 matching over 9 bases. The CDR3 consists of 15 residues. Trimming cost V 5 bases and J 3 bases; bases outside gene matches: 5. Looked up from germline, CDR1 is SGHDT and CDR2 is YYEEEE.

This chain connects TRBV5-5 to TRBJ2-2, with TRBD1 matching 9 bases. Germline V gives CDR1 SGHKS, CDR2 YYEKEE (reference sequence). With 0 bases clipped from V and 6 bases from J, the junction kept 6 bases outside the gene matches. This CDR3 region has 16 residues. CDR3 in DNA: TGTGCCAGCAGCTTGGAAATGACAGGGGGGGCCGGGGAGCTGTTTTTT. Translated: CASSLEMTGGAGELFF.

The J gene is TRBJ2-5, the V gene TRBV28; 7 bases line up with TRBD1. Germline CDR1 MDHEN, CDR2 SYDVKM. CDR3 size: 14 residues. V lost 5 bases and J lost 1; bases outside the gene matches: 4. The DNA of the CDR3 is TGTGCCAGCAGTGAGAGACAGGGCCAAGAGACCCAGTACTTC. Amino acids: CASSERQGQETQYF.

This clone was detected only a few times. The chain couples TRBV7-5 to TRBJ2-7; the table calls TRBD2, which could not be checked here. TRBV7-5 is listed as a pseudogene. The CDR3 sequence is 16 residues long. The CDR3 spells CARSPGLVLSSYEQYF. In DNA, the CDR3 is TGTGCCAGAAGCCCTGGACTAGTTTTGTCCTCCTACGAGCAGTACTTC.

The rearrangement uses TRBV28 and TRBJ2-5; 9 bases map to TRBD2. V shed 7 bases and J 5 bases; nucleotides not matched to a gene: 11. Germline V CDR1 and CDR2: MDHEN, SYDVKM. The CDR3 loop spans 15 amino acids. CDR3 nucleotide sequence: TGTGCCAGCAAACCAGCGGGAGGTGCCAGGGAGACCCAGTACTTC. This codes for CASKPAGGARETQYF.

The V gene is TRBV15, the J gene TRBJ1-2; 7 bases agree with TRBD1. The CDR3 has 15 residues. CDR1 is LNHNV, CDR2 YYDKDF, per germline (reference sequence). V trimming: 0 bases; J trimming: 5 bases; junction bases outside the gene matches: 6. CDR3 in DNA: TGTGCCACCAGCAGAGATCAGGGGGGCCCATATGGCTACACCTTC. Protein product: CATSRDQGGPYGYTF.

The chain combines TRBV19 with TRBJ1-1; perhaps TRBD1 as D (5 bases). Germline-derived CDR1 and CDR2 are LNHDA and SQIVND (reference sequence). The CDR3 totals 11 residues. Trimming stripped 8 bases from V and 7 bases from J, with 11 bases between. CDR3 bases: TGTGCCAGTTCCGACAGCCTTGAAGCTTTCTTT. It is translated as CASSDSLEAFF.

The chain combines TRBV5-6 with TRBJ1-6, with no clear D. Germline V lookup: CDR1 SGHDT, CDR2 YYEEEE. V lost 4 bases to trimming and J lost 9 bases, with 14 bases between them. The CDR3 totals 14 residues. CDR3 sequence (DNA): TGTGCCAGCAGCCCCGGGTACATTACTTCACCCCTCCACTTT. It is translated as CASSPGYITSPLHF.

The V and J genes are TRBV5-4 and TRBJ2-3; 8 bases agree with TRBD2. Germline V gene lookup returns CDR1 SGHNT and CDR2 YYREEE (reference sequence). The CDR3 spans 13 residues. After removal of 5 bases from V and 1 base from J, the junction contained 0 bases not matched to a gene. CDR3 region: CASRAGGTDTQYF. CDR3 DNA: TGTGCCAGCAGAGCGGGGGGCACAGATACGCAGTATTTT.

The chain uses TRBV7-6 and TRBJ2-1; 11 bases are shared with TRBD1. The CDR3 is 14 residues long. Germline-derived CDR1 and CDR2 are SGHVS and FNYEAQ. The ends lost 4 bases at V and 7 bases at J; junction bases unmatched: 3. The CDR3 nucleotides read TGTGCCAGCAGCTATGGGACAGGGGGGAATGAGCAGTTCTTC. It translates to CASSYGTGGNEQFF.

This clone was observed once. The chain employs TRBV14 and TRBJ2-5; tentatively, D is TRBD2 (6 bases). V lost 2 bases, J lost 4 bases, and 14 bases lay in between. The CDR3 is 15 residues long. Germline loops: CDR1 SGHDN, CDR2 FVKESK. In DNA, the CDR3 is TGTGCCAGCAGCCAACGCGGGATTAAGGGAGAGACCCAGTACTTC. Translated, it gives CASSQRGIKGETQYF.